These 30 T cell receptor beta chains came from one sample sequenced in a study of graft-versus-host responses after intestinal transplantation. Clones were read by immunoSEQ multiplex PCR, and TCRdb kept only the in-frame ones, dropping some. The sample records fewer than 95,000 clones, roughly 90% being singletons. These TCRs' antigens remain unknown. The starting material was unstimulated CD8+ T cells sorted from spleen or lymph node cells, obtained before transplant. These receptors came from a human donor who was the organ donor for an intestinal transplant.

J is TRBJ2-3 and V is TRBV10-3, with a possible D match to TRBD1 (7 bases). Trimming removed 0 bases from V and 4 bases from J, with 14 bases in between. This CDR3 is 16 amino acids long. The germline V gene has CDR1 ENHRY and CDR2 SYGVKD. The CDR3 region has the DNA TGTGCCATCAGTGAGTCCGCGGGACAGTCGCCAGATACGCAGTATTTT. Amino acid sequence: CAISESAGQSPDTQYF.

CDR3 region: CASSFQDYYNEQFF. The DNA of the CDR3 is TGTGCCAGCAGCTTTCAGGACTACTACAATGAGCAGTTCTTC. This chain uses TRBV7-9 with TRBJ2-1; the D gene is possibly TRBD2 (6 bases). Trimming took off 3 bases at V and 3 bases at J, with 9 bases between the two ends. This CDR3 spans 14 amino acids. In germline, CDR1 is SEHNR, CDR2 FQNEAQ (reference sequence).

This rearrangement joins TRBV7-9 to TRBJ2-7; no definite D call. The germline V gene has CDR1 SEHNR and CDR2 FQNEAQ (reference sequence). The CDR3 is 13 amino acids. With 5 bases removed from V and 0 bases from J, the gap between germline ends came to 8 bases. CDR3 in amino acids: CASSPKSSYEQYF. In DNA form, the CDR3 reads TGTGCCAGCAGCCCAAAGAGCTCCTACGAGCAGTACTTC.

The count of this clone is one. The chain is built from TRBV30 and TRBJ1-5; D is unresolved. Between the trimmed V and J ends, which lost 2 bases and 0 bases, there was a span of 8 bases. CDR1 and CDR2 (germline): GTSNPN, SVGIG (reference sequence). This CDR3 is 14 amino acids long. CDR3 region: CAWSLVNSNQPQHF. Written as DNA, the CDR3 is TGTGCCTGGAGTCTAGTTAATAGCAATCAGCCCCAGCATTTT.

This clone showed up just once. V usage is TRBV29-1 and J usage is TRBJ2-2; D not certain. Trimming removed 4 bases at V and 5 bases at J, with 11 bases between. The CDR3 consists of 13 residues. Per germline, CDR1 SQVTM and CDR2 ANQGSEA. This CDR3 reads CSVVGAYTGELFF. For the CDR3, the DNA is TGCAGCGTTGTGGGCGCCTATACCGGGGAGCTGTTTTTT.

V and J are TRBV2 and TRBJ1-2, with D uncertain. Trimming took 4 bases from V and 4 from J, leaving 7 bases between them. CDR1 and CDR2 (germline): SNHLY, FYNNEI. The CDR3 contains 12 residues. Here the CDR3 DNA reads TGTGCCAGCAGTGGCAGTCGCTATGGCTACACCTTC. Translated, it gives CASSGSRYGYTF.

The chain carries TRBV4-2 and TRBJ2-3; the match to TRBD2 covers 9 bases. Germline CDR1 reads LGHNA; CDR2 reads YNFKEQ. The length of the CDR3 is 17 residues. The trim removed 0 bases at V and 2 bases at J, leaving 6 bases unmatched. The CDR3 DNA follows: TGTGCCAGCAGCCAAGAGGCCAGCGGGGGGTTCACAGATACGCAGTATTTT. Translated, it gives CASSQEASGGFTDTQYF.

The CDR3 region has the DNA TGTGCCAGCAGTTCGCCCCTGGTCGGGGTGGGCGAGCAGTACTTC. Protein sequence: CASSSPLVGVGEQYF. The genes are TRBV27 and TRBJ2-7, with D possibly matching TRBD2 (5 bases). Trimming cost V 4 bases and J 6 bases, with 19 bases left between them. The CDR3 extends over 15 amino acids. Germline-derived CDR1 and CDR2 are MNHEY and SMNVEV (reference sequence).

The gene calls are TRBV29-1 and TRBJ1-3; 7 bases are a match to TRBD1. The CDR3 extends over 16 amino acids. V was clipped by 5 bases and J by 0 bases; unmatched bases: 10. Germline V gene data show CDR1 as SQVTM and CDR2 as ANQGSEA. The CDR3 nucleotides are TGCAGCGTTAAAGGACAGGCAGACCTCTCTGGAAACACCATATATTTT. Amino acids: CSVKGQADLSGNTIYF. Full variable domain (rest looked up from reference TRBV29-1 and TRBJ1-3): SAVISQKPSRDICQRGTSLTIQCQVDSQVTMMFWYRQQPGQSLTLIATANQGSEATYESGFVIDKFPISRPNLTFSTLTVSNMSPEDSSIYLCSVKGQADLSGNTIYFGEGSWLTVV.

The genes are TRBV5-4 and TRBJ2-5; the D gene is possibly TRBD2 (5 bases). V lost 3 bases, J lost 0 bases, and 12 bases lay in between. CDR1 and CDR2 from the germline V gene are SGHNT and YYREEE (reference sequence). The CDR3 has 15 amino acids. Here the CDR3 reads CASSSLDGDQETQYF. The CDR3 nucleotides are TGTGCCAGCAGCTCGCTGGACGGGGACCAAGAGACCCAGTACTTC. Looking up the rest from reference TRBV5-4 and TRBJ2-5 gives the full variable domain: ETGVTQSPTHLIKTRGQQVTLRCSSQSGHNTVSWYQQALGQGPQFIFQYYREEENGRGNFPPRFSGLQFPNYSSELNVNALELDDSALYLCASSSLDGDQETQYFGPGTRLLVL.

V is TRBV27 and J is TRBJ2-7, with TRBD2 identical over 8 bases. V shed 5 bases, J shed 3 bases, and the junction held 9 bases outside the gene matches. Germline V CDR1 and CDR2: MNHEY, SMNVEV (reference sequence). The CDR3 is 15 residues long. CDR3 nucleotides: TGTGCCAGCAGTCCAGCCGGGGGGGCCGACTACGAGCAGTACTTC. This translates into CASSPAGGADYEQYF.

This chain joins TRBV7-2 and TRBJ2-7; no reliable D call. Germline V gene lookup returns CDR1 SGHTA and CDR2 FQGNSA. The CDR3 runs 13 residues. V was trimmed by 3 bases and J by 4 bases, leaving 10 bases between them. The CDR3 reads CASSLTHAYEQYF. The DNA for the CDR3 is TGTGCCAGCAGCTTGACACATGCATACGAGCAGTACTTC.

This clone is a singleton in its sample. The chain is built from TRBV9 and TRBJ2-5; 7 bases are a match to TRBD1. The J call may be incorrect, as the DNA end agrees better with TRBJ2-7. Germline CDR1 is SGDLS and CDR2 is YYNGEE. The CDR3 totals 14 residues. CDR3 DNA sequence: TGTGCCAGCAGCGTAGAGGGGGCTGCCTACGAGCAGTACTTC. This codes for CASSVEGAAYEQYF.

This sequence joins TRBV6-5 and TRBJ2-3; the D gene is possibly TRBD2 (7 bases). This CDR3 contains 14 residues. Germline V gives CDR1 MNHEY, CDR2 SVGAGI. Trimming cost V 3 bases and J 4 bases, with 11 bases left between them. The CDR3: CASSYSGGADTQYF. The CDR3 nucleotides read TGTGCCAGCAGTTATTCGGGGGGCGCAGATACGCAGTATTTT.

This chain joins TRBV4-1 and TRBJ1-2; D unresolved. This CDR3 spans 14 amino acids. The germline V gene encodes CDR1 MGHRA and CDR2 YSYEKL. The germline V and J ends were trimmed by 0 bases and 0 bases, with 5 bases remaining between them. The CDR3 protein is CASSQERTNYGYTF. In DNA, the CDR3 is TGCGCCAGCAGCCAAGAGCGGACTAACTATGGCTACACCTTC.

The V gene is TRBV29-1, the J gene TRBJ2-3, with a possible D match to TRBD2 (5 bases). Germline CDR1 SQVTM, CDR2 ANQGSEA. The CDR3 loop spans 13 amino acids. Trimming pared 5 bases from V and 2 bases from J, leaving 11 bases between. Here the CDR3 reads CSVPGVNTDTQYF. CDR3 DNA sequence: TGCAGCGTTCCCGGGGTTAACACAGATACGCAGTATTTT.

V and J are TRBV7-8 and TRBJ1-1; D might be TRBD1 (6 bases). CDR1 and CDR2 from the germline V gene are SGHVS and FQNEAQ. CDR3 length: 14 residues. V lost 3 bases, J lost 1 base, and 9 bases lay in between. CDR3 region: CASSLGASNTEAFF. The CDR3 DNA is TGTGCCAGCAGCTTGGGGGCTTCGAACACTGAAGCTTTCTTT.

The rearrangement joins TRBV13 to TRBJ2-5, with TRBD1 identical over 7 bases. The J call may be incorrect, as the DNA end agrees better with TRBJ2-7. Germline V gives CDR1 PRHDT, CDR2 FYEKMQ (reference sequence). CDR3 length equals 15 residues. The DNA of the CDR3 is TGTGCCAGCACCCTACGGGAACAGGGGCGGCACGAGCAGTACTTC. Its translation is CASTLREQGRHEQYF.

This clone appeared once. This chain links TRBV4-2 with TRBJ2-7, with D hard to call. The germline CDR1 and CDR2 sequences are LGHNA and YNFKEQ. The CDR3 totals 13 residues. The V and J ends lost 1 base and 3 bases respectively, with 7 bases between them. This CDR3 reads CASSQGPGYEQYF. DNA for the CDR3: TGTGCCAGCAGCCAAGGGCCGGGCTACGAGCAGTACTTC.

This chain joins TRBV29-1 and TRBJ1-4; 7 bases are shared with TRBD1. This CDR3 comprises 15 residues. V was clipped by 3 bases and J by 2 bases; unmatched bases: 6. From germline, CDR1 is SQVTM and CDR2 ANQGSEA. The CDR3 protein is CSVEVGQHTNEKLFF. DNA of the CDR3: TGCAGCGTTGAGGTGGGACAGCATACTAATGAAAAACTGTTTTTT.

The chain's CDR3 is CASSSPDNEQYF. The CDR3 DNA is TGTGCCAGCAGTTCTCCCGACAACGAGCAGTACTTC. The chain uses TRBV27 and TRBJ2-7; no definite D call. In germline, CDR1 is MNHEY, CDR2 SMNVEV (reference sequence). V lost 4 bases and J lost 5, with 9 bases in between. This CDR3 has 12 amino acids.

The chain links TRBV6-5 to TRBJ2-1; the match to TRBD2 covers 10 bases. Germline trimming cut 8 bases from V and 4 bases from J; bases unmatched to any gene: 8. The length of the CDR3 is 15 residues. Germline CDR1 MNHEY, CDR2 SVGAGI. DNA for the CDR3: TGTGCCAGCTCGCAAGAGCGGGGGGGTTACAATGAGCAGTTCTTC. This codes for CASSQERGGYNEQFF.

The V call is TRBV7-9, the J call TRBJ2-5, with a weak D call TRBD2 (7 bases). The CDR3 consists of 14 residues. Trimming pared 5 bases from V and 5 bases from J, leaving 15 bases between. Germline CDR1 is SEHNR and CDR2 is FQNEAQ (reference sequence). CDR3 sequence (DNA): TGTGCCAGCAGCCCCCTTGAGGGGGGGGAGACCCAGTACTTC. It encodes CASSPLEGGETQYF.

The chain employs TRBV4-3 and TRBJ2-7; 9 nucleotides align to TRBD2. The CDR3 extends over 16 amino acids. Germline-derived CDR1 and CDR2 are LGHNA and YSLEER. The J segment lost 3 bases and the V segment lost 1 base, leaving 7 bases of the junction unmatched. The CDR3 bases are TGCGCCAGCAGCCAAGGGAGTAGCGGGGGACACTACGAGCAGTACTTC. Its protein product is CASSQGSSGGHYEQYF.

The chain uses TRBV19 and TRBJ2-7; D gene unclear. Looked up from germline, CDR1 is LNHDA and CDR2 is SQIVND (reference sequence). This CDR3 contains 13 residues. Deletions cut 3 bases from V and 3 bases from J, with 9 bases between. The CDR3 nucleotides read TGTGCCAGTAGTATGTCTGCGAGCTACGAGCAGTACTTC. Translating gives CASSMSASYEQYF.

The chain combines TRBV13 with TRBJ1-1; 8 bases agree with TRBD1. With 5 bases clipped from V and 6 bases from J, the junction kept 11 bases outside the gene matches. In germline, CDR1 is PRHDT, CDR2 FYEKMQ (reference sequence). This CDR3 contains 15 residues. CDR3 sequence reads: CASSGPSTGASEAFF. The CDR3 bases are TGTGCCAGCAGCGGACCCTCGACAGGGGCCTCTGAAGCTTTCTTT.

The gene calls are TRBV7-6 and TRBJ2-7, with 7 bases aligning to TRBD2. CDR3 length equals 15 residues. The ends lost 5 bases at V and 4 bases at J; junction bases unmatched: 11. Germline values: CDR1 SGHVS, CDR2 FNYEAQ. CDR3 residues: CASSPTKGLPYEQYF. The CDR3 bases are TGTGCCAGCAGCCCGACAAAGGGACTACCTTACGAGCAGTACTTC. The complete variable domain, with remaining parts taken from reference TRBV7-6 and TRBJ2-7, reads GAGVSQSPRYKVTKRGQDVALRCDPISGHVSLYWYRQALGQGPEFLTYFNYEAQQDKSGLPNDRFSAERPEGSISTLTIQRTEQRDSAMYRCASSPTKGLPYEQYFGPGTRLTVT.

Worth noting for this clone: Different DNA sequences within this sample yield the same CDR3. The rearrangement uses TRBV4-3 and TRBJ2-7; 8 bases match TRBD1. The CDR3 consists of 14 residues. V lost 5 bases and J lost 5; bases outside the gene matches: 8. Germline V gene sequence: CDR1 LGHNA, CDR2 YSLEER. In DNA, the CDR3 is TGCGCCAGCAGCAGGGGGACAGGAGGTAACGAGCAGTACTTC. It specifies CASSRGTGGNEQYF.

This clone showed up just a few times. V and J are TRBV5-5 and TRBJ2-5, with a tentative D call TRBD1 (5 bases). The CDR3 has 16 amino acids. Trimming took 2 bases from V and 1 from J, leaving 15 bases between them. Germline CDR1 is SGHKS and CDR2 is YYEKEE (reference sequence). The CDR3 reads CASSLLRQGIQETQYF. The CDR3 nucleotides read TGTGCCAGCAGCTTATTACGTCAGGGAATCCAAGAGACCCAGTACTTC.

The chain uses TRBV6-5 and TRBJ1-4; the D is unclear. Per the germline V gene, CDR1 is MNHEY and CDR2 is SVGAGI. The CDR3 is made up of 16 amino acids. V was cut by 0 bases and J by 0 bases, with 8 bases left in between. The CDR3 is CASSYSWYSTNEKLFF. The CDR3 DNA follows: TGTGCCAGCAGTTACTCGTGGTACTCAACTAATGAAAAACTGTTTTTT.